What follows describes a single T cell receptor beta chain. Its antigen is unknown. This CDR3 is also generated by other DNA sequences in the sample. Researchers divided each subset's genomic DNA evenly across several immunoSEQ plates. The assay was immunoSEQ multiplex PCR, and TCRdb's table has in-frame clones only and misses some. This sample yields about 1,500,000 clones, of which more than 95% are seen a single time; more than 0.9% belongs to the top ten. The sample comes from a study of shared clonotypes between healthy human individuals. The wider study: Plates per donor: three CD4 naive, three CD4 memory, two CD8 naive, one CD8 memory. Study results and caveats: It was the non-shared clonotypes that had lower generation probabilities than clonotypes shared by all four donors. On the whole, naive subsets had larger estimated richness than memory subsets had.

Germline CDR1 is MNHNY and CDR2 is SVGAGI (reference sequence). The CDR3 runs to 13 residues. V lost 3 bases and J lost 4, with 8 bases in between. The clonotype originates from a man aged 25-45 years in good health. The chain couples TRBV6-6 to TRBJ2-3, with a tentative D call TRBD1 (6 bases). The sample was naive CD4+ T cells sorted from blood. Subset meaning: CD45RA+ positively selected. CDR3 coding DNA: TGTGCCAGCAGTTATCAGGGGCCAGATACGCAGTATTTT. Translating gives CASSYQGPDTQYF.